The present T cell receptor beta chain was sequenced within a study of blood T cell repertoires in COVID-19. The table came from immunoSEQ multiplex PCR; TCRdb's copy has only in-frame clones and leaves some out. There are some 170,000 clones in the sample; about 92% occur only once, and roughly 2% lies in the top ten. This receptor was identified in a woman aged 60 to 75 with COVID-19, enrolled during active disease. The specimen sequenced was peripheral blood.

In DNA, the CDR3 is TGTGCCTGGAGTCTCCCGACAGGCTATCAGCCCCAGCATTTT. Translated: CAWSLPTGYQPQHF. V gene TRBV30 combines with J gene TRBJ1-5; D possibly corresponds to TRBD1 (6 bases). Trimming took 2 bases from V and 5 from J, leaving 13 bases between them. Looked up from germline, CDR1 is GTSNPN and CDR2 is SVGIG (reference sequence). The CDR3 spans 14 residues.